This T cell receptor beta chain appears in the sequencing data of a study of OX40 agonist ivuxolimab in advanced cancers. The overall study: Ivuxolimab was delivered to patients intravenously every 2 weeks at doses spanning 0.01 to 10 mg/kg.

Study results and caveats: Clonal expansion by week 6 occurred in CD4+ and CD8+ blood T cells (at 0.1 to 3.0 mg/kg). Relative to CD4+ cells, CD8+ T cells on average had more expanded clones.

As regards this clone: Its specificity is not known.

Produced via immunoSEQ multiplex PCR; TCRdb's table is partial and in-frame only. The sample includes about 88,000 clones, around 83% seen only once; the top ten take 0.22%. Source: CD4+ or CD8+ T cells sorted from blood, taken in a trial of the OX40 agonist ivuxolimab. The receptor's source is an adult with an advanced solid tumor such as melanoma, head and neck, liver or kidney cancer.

The CDR3 region has the DNA TGCAGCGTACGAGCGGGAGGAGGGACCCAGTACTTC. Its translation: CSVRAGGGTQYF. This chain joins TRBV29-1 and TRBJ2-5; 9 nucleotides match TRBD2. Trimming removed 6 bases from V and 7 bases from J; junction bases left unmatched: 6. This CDR3 contains 12 residues. Germline V CDR1 and CDR2: SQVTM, ANQGSEA.